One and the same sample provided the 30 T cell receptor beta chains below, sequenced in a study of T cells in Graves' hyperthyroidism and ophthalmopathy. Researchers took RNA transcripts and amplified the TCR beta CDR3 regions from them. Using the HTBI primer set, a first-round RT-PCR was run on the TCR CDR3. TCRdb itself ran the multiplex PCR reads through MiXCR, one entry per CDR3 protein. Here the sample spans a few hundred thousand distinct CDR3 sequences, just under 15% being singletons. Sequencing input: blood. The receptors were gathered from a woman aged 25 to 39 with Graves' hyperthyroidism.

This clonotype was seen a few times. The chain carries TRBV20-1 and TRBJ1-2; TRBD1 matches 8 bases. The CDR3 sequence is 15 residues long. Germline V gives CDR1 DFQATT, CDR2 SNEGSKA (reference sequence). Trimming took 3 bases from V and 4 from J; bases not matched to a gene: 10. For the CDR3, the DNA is TGCAGTGCTAGTGATATACAGGGGGATGGCTATGGCTACACCTTC. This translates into CSASDIQGDGYGYTF.

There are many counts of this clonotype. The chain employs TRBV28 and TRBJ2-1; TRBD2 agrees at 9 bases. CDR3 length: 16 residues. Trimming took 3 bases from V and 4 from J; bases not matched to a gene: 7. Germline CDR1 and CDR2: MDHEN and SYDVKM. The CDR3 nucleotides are TGTGCCAGCAGTTTGCCCCCTGCGGGAGGGTACAATGAGCAGTTCTTC. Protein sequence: CASSLPPAGGYNEQFF.

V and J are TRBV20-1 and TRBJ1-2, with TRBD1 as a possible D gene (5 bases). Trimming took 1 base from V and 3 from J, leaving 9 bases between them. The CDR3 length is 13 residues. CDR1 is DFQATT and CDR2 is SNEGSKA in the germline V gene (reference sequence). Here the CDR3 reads CSARAGGDYGYTF. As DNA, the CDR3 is TGCAGTGCTAGAGCGGGGGGAGACTATGGCTACACCTTC.

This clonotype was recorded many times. CDR3 nucleotides: TGCAGTGCTAGGACGCCGGGACGACCAAATCAGCCCCAGCATTTT. Translation: CSARTPGRPNQPQHF. The chain employs TRBV20-1 and TRBJ1-5, with D perhaps matching TRBD1 (5 bases). The V and J ends lost 3 bases and 4 bases respectively, with 16 bases between them. CDR3 size: 15 residues. CDR1 and CDR2 from the germline V gene are DFQATT and SNEGSKA (reference sequence).

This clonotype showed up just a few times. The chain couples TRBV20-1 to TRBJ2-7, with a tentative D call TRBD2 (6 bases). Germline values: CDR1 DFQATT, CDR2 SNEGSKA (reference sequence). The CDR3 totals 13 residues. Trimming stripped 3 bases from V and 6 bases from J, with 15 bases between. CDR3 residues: CSARAPSAIEQYF. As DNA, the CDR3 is TGCAGTGCTAGGGCGCCTAGCGCAATCGAGCAGTACTTC.

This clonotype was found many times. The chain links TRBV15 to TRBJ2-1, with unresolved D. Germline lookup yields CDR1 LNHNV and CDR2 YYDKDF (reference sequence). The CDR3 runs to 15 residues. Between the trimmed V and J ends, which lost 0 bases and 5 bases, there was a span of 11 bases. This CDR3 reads CATSRETPRDNEQFF. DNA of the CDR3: TGTGCCACCAGCAGAGAGACCCCGCGCGACAATGAGCAGTTCTTC.

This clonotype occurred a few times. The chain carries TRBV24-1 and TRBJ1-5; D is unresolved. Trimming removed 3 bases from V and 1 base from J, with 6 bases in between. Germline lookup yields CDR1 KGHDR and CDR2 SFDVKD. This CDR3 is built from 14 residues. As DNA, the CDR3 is TGTGCCACCAGTGATAGTCCAAGCAATCAGCCCCAGCATTTT. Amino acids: CATSDSPSNQPQHF.

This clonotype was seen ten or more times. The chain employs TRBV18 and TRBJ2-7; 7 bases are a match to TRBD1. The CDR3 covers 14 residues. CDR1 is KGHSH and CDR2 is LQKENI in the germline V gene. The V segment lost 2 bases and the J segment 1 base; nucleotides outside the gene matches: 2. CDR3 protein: CASSPATGSYEQYF. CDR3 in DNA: TGTGCCAGCTCACCAGCGACAGGGTCCTACGAGCAGTACTTC. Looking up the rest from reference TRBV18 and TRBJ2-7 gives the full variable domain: NAGVMQNPRHLVRRRGQEARLRCSPMKGHSHVYWYRQLPEEGLKFMVYLQKENIIDESGMPKERFSAEFPKEGPSILRIQQVVRGDSAAYFCASSPATGSYEQYFGPGTRLTVT.

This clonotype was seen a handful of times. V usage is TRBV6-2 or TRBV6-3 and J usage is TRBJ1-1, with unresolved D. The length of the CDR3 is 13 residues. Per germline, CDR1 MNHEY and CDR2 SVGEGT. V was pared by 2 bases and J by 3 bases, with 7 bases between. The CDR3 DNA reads TGTGCCAGCAGTTACGGGTGGGACACTGAAGCTTTCTTT. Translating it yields CASSYGWDTEAFF.

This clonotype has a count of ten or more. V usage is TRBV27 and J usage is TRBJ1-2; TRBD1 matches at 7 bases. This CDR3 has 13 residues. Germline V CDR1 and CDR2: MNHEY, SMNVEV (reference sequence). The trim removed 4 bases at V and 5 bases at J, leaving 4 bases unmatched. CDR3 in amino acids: CASSYKGAYGYTF. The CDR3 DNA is TGTGCCAGCAGTTACAAGGGGGCGTATGGCTACACCTTC.

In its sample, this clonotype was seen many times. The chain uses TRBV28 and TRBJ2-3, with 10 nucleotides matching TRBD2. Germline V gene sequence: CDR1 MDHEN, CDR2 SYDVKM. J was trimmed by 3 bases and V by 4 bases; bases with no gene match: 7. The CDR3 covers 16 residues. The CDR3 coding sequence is TGTGCCAGCAGTTCCCTCAGCGGGAGGGATACAGATACGCAGTATTTT. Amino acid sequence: CASSSLSGRDTDTQYF. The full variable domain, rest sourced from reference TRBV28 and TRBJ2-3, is DVKVTQSSRYLVKRTGEKVFLECVQDMDHENMFWYRQDPGLGLRLIYFSYDVKMKEKGDIPEGYSVSREKKERFSLILESASTNQTSMYLCASSSLSGRDTDTQYFGPGTRLTVL.

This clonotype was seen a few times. CDR3 region: CASSLGSLGNTIYF. The DNA of the CDR3 is TGTGCCAGCAGTTTGGGCAGCCTAGGAAACACCATATATTTT. V gene TRBV28 combines with J gene TRBJ1-3; D is unresolved. The CDR3 totals 14 residues. CDR1 MDHEN and CDR2 SYDVKM come from the germline V gene. Deletions cut 3 bases from V and 4 bases from J, with 10 bases between.

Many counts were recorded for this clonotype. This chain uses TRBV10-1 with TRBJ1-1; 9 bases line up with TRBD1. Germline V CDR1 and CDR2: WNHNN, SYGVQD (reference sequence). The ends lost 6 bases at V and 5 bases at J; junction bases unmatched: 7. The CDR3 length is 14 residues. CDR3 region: CASSRDRAGTEAFF. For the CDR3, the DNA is TGCGCCAGCAGCCGGGACAGGGCCGGAACTGAAGCTTTCTTT.

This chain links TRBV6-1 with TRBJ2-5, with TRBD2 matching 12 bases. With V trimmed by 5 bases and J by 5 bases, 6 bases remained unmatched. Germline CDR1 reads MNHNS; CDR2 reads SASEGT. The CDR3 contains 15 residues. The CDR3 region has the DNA TGTGCCAGCAGTCTAGCGGGAGGGGTTCTGGAGACCCAGTACTTC. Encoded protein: CASSLAGGVLETQYF.

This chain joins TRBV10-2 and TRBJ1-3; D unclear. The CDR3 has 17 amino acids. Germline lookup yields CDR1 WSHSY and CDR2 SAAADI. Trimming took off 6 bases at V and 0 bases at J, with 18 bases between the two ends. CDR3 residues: CASRETMRLGSGNTIYF. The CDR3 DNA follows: TGCGCCAGCAGGGAGACTATGCGGCTGGGCTCTGGAAACACCATATATTTT.

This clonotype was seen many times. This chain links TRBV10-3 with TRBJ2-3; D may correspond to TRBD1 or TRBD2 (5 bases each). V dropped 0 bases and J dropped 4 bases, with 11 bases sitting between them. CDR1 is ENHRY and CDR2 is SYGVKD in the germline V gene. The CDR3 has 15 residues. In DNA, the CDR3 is TGTGCCATCAGTGAGTCGTGGGGCGGGCCAGATACGCAGTATTTT. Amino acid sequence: CAISESWGGPDTQYF.

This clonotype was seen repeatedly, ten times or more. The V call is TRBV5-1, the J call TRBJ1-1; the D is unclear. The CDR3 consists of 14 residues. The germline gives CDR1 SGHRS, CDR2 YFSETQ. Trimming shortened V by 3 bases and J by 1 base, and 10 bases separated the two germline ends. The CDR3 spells CASSSGWENTEAFF. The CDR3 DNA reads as TGCGCCAGCAGCTCTGGGTGGGAGAACACTGAAGCTTTCTTT.

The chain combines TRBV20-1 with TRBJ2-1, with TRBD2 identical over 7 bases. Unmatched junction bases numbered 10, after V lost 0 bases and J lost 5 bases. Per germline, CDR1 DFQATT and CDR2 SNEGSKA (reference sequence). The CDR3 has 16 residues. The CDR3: CSARDLDRLANNEQFF. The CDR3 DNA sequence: TGCAGTGCTAGAGATCTGGATCGACTAGCCAACAATGAGCAGTTCTTC.

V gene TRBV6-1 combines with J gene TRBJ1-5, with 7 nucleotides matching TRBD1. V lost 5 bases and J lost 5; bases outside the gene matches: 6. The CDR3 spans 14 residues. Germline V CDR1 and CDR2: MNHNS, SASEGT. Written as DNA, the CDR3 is TGTGCCAGCAGTTTTACAGGGGTGGATCAGCCCCAGCATTTT. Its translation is CASSFTGVDQPQHF.

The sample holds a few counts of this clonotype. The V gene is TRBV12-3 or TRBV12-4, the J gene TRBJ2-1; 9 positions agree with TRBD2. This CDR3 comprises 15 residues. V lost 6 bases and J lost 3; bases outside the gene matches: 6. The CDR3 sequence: CASSTGTSRYNEQFF. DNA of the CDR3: TGTGCCAGCAGCACCGGGACTAGCCGCTACAATGAGCAGTTCTTC.

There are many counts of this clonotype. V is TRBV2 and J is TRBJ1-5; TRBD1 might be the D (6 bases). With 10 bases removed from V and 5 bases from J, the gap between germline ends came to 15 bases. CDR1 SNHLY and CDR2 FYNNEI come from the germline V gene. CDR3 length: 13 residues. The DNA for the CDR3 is TGTGCCACAGCAACAGGGCCCTATCAGCCCCAGCATTTT. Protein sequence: CATATGPYQPQHF.

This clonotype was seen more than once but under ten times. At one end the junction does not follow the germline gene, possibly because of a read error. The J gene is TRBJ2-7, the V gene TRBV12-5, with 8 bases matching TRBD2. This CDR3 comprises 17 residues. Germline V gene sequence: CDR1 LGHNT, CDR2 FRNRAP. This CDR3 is CASGLVLRTSPTYGQYF. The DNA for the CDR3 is TGTGCTAGTGGTTTGGTACTGAGGACTAGCCCTACCTACGGGCAGTACTTC.

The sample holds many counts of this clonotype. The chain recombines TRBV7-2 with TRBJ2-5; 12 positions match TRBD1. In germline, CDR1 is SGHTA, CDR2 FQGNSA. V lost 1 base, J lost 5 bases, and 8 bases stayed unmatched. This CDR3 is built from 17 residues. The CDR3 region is CASSLGVGQGAGETQYF. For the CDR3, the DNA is TGTGCCAGCAGCTTAGGGGTGGGACAGGGGGCTGGGGAGACCCAGTACTTC. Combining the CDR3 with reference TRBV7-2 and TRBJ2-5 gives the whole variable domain GAGVSQSPSNKVTEKGKDVELRCDPISGHTALYWYRQSLGQGLEFLIYFQGNSAPDKSGLPSDRFSAERTGGSVSTLTIQRTQQEDSAVYLCASSLGVGQGAGETQYFGPGTRLLVL.

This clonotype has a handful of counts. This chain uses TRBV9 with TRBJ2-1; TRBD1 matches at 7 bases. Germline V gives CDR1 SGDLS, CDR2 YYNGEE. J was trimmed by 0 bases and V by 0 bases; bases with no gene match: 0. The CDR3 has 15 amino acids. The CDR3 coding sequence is TGTGCCAGCAGCGTAGAGGGGGCCTCCTACAATGAGCAGTTCTTC. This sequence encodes CASSVEGASYNEQFF.

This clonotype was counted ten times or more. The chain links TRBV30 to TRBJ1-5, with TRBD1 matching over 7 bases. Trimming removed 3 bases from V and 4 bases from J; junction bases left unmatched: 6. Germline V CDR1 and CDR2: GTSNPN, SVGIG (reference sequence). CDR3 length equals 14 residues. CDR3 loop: CAWRGTGVNQPQHF. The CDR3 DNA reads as TGTGCCTGGAGAGGAACAGGGGTGAATCAGCCCCAGCATTTT.

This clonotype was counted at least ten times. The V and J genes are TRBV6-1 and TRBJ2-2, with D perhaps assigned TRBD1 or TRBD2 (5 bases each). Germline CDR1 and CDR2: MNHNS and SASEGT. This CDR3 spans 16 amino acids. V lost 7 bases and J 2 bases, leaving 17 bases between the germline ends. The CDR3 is CASTSLRGANTGELFF. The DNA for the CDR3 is TGTGCCAGCACGTCCCTGAGGGGTGCCAACACCGGGGAGCTGTTTTTT.

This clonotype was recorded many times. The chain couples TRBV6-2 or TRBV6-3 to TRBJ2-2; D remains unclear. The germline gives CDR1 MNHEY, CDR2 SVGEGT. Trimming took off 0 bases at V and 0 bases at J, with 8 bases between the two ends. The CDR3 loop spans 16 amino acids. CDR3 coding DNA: TGTGCCAGCAGTTACTCTGCAGGCACGAACACCGGGGAGCTGTTTTTT. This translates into CASSYSAGTNTGELFF.

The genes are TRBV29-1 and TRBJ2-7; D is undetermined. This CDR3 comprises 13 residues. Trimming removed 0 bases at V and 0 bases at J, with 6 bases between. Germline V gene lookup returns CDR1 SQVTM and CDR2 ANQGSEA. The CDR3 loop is CSVEEGNSYEQYF. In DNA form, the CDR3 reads TGCAGCGTTGAAGAGGGAAACTCCTACGAGCAGTACTTC.

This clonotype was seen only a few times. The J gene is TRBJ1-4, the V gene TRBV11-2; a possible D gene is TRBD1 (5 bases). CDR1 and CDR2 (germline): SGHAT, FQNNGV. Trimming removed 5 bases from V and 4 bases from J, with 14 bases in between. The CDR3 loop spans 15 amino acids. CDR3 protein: CASSPNGQFNEKLFF. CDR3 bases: TGTGCCAGCAGCCCCAACGGACAATTTAATGAAAAACTGTTTTTT.

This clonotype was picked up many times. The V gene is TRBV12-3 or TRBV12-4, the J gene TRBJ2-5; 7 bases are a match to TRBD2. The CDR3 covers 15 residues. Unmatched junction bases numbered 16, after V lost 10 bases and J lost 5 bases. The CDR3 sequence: CATCREGRERETQYF. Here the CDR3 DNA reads TGTGCCACCTGTAGGGAGGGCCGGGAGAGGGAGACCCAGTACTTC.